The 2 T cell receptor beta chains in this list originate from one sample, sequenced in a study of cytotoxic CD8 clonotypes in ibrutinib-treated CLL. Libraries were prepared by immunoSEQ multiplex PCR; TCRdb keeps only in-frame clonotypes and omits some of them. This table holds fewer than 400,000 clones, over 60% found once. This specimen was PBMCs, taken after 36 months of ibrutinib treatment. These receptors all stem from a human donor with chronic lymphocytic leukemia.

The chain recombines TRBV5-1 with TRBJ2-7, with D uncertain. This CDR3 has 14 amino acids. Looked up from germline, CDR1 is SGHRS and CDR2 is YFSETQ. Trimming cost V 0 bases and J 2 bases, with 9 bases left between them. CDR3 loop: CASSLGWGPYEQYF. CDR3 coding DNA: TGCGCCAGCAGCTTGGGGTGGGGTCCCTACGAGCAGTACTTC.

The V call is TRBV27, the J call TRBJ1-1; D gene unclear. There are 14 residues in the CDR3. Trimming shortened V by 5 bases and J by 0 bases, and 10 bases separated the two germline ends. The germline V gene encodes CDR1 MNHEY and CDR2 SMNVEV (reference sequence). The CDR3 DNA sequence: TGTGCCAGCAGTAAAAGACACCTGAACACTGAAGCTTTCTTT. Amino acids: CASSKRHLNTEAFF.